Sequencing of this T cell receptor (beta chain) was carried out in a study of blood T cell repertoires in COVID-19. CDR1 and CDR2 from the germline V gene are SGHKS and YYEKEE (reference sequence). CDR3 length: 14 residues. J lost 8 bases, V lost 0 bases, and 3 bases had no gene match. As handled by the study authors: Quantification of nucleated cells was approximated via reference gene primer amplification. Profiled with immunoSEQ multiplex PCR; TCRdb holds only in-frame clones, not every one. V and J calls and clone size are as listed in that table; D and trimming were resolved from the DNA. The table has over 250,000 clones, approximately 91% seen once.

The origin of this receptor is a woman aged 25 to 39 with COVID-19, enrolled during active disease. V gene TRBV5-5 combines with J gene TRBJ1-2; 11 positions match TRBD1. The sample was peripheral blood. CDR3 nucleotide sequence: TGTGCCAGCAGCTTGGGGGACAGGGGGAGAGGCTACACCTTC. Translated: CASSLGDRGRGYTF.